The present T cell receptor beta chain was sequenced within a study of shared clonotypes between healthy human individuals. The CDR3 extends over 19 amino acids. J lost 6 bases, V lost 4 bases, and 15 bases had no gene match. The germline gives CDR1 SGHRS, CDR2 YFSETQ. Sequencing used immunoSEQ multiplex PCR; TCRdb keeps in-frame clones, though not all of them. The repertoire holds approximately 2.3 million clones, with 85% to 95% as singletons. Sequencing was performed on naive CD4+ T cells from PBMCs. This sample's subset: CD45RA+ positively selected. The sequence was collected from a man between 18 and 35 years old in good health. Some clones in this sample may be carry-over from other donors' samples. This chain connects TRBV5-1 to TRBJ2-2; TRBD2 aligns across 13 bases. CDR3 residues: CASSRGRTSGSEGAGELFF. In nucleotides, the CDR3 is TGCGCCAGCAGCCGGGGCCGGACTAGCGGGAGCGAGGGCGCCGGGGAGCTGTTTTTT.